These T cell receptor beta chains were read from a single sample in a study of cytomegalovirus exposure and HLA in healthy donors. The table came from immunoSEQ multiplex PCR; TCRdb's copy has only in-frame clones and leaves some out. The data hold 100,000 to 150,000 clones, with around 80% observed a single time. The sample taken for sequencing was PBMCs. The receptors shown here come from a female donor in good health and CMV-seronegative. Each CDR3 is given with its conserved first and last residue. Fields, in order: D gene, CDR3 length, J gene, V gene, clone size, CDR3 protein, CDR3 DNA. The D gene is left open where the match is weak. The listing skips clone size in some rows; elsewhere it reads once, few, many or a size class.

-,18,TRBJ2-7,TRBV5-5,-,CASSFGQGSGRASGEQYF,TGTGCCAGCAGCTTCGGACAGGGGAGCGGGAGGGCGTCAGGCGAGCAGTACTTC
TRBD1,15,TRBJ1-5,TRBV7-2,-,CASSLMGQPNQPQHF,TGTGCCAGCAGCCTAATGGGACAGCCCAATCAGCCCCAGCATTTT
-,13,TRBJ1-1,TRBV27,-,CATQTGNWAEAFF,TGTGCCACCCAAACGGGGAATTGGGCTGAAGCTTTCTTT
TRBD1,15,TRBJ2-5,TRBV5-1,-,CASSLLGQDGETQYF,TGCGCCAGCAGCTTGCTGGGACAGGACGGAGAGACCCAGTACTTC
-,13,TRBJ2-1,TRBV4-2,-,CASSPPLGGEQFF,TGTGCCAGCAGCCCGCCTTTGGGAGGTGAGCAGTTCTTC
TRBD1,13,TRBJ2-5,TRBV27,-,CASSRDRDATQYF,TGTGCCAGCTCCCGGGACAGGGATGCGACCCAGTACTTC
TRBD1,16,TRBJ2-5,TRBV19,-,CASKLAGTADQETQYF,TGTGCCAGTAAGTTAGCCGGGACAGCCGACCAAGAGACCCAGTACTTC
TRBD1,15,TRBJ2-5,TRBV10-3,few,CAISDWDRSGETQYF,TGTGCCATCAGTGATTGGGACAGGTCAGGAGAGACCCAGTACTTC
TRBD1,14,TRBJ2-3,TRBV6-1,-,CASTTTGGGDTQYF,TGTGCCAGCACCACCACAGGGGGCGGAGATACGCAGTATTTT
-,14,TRBJ2-1,TRBV9,once,CASSVASRAGEQFF,TGTGCCAGCAGCGTAGCCTCGAGGGCGGGGGAGCAGTTCTTC
TRBD2,15,TRBJ2-1,TRBV7-2,-,CASSRQSGRGDEQFF,TGTGCCAGCAGCCGTCAAAGCGGGCGGGGGGATGAGCAGTTCTTC
TRBD2,14,TRBJ2-5,TRBV6-5,-,CASRAGWGQETQYF,TGTGCCAGCAGAGCGGGATGGGGTCAAGAGACCCAGTACTTC
-,13,TRBJ2-3,TRBV7-9,-,CASQRDIRDTQYF,TGTGCCAGCCAGCGGGACATTAGAGATACGCAGTATTTT
TRBD1,14,TRBJ1-2,TRBV6-5,-,CASSPSTGDYGYTF,TGTGCCAGCAGCCCTTCGACAGGGGACTATGGCTACACCTTC
-,14,TRBJ2-3,TRBV10-3,-,CAISDSGSTDTQYF,TGTGCCATCAGTGACAGCGGTAGCACAGATACGCAGTATTTT
TRBD2,17,TRBJ2-7,TRBV11-2,-,CASSSQAGTSDRYEQYF,TGTGCCAGCAGCTCCCAAGCCGGGACTAGCGATAGATACGAGCAGTACTTC
TRBD2,20,TRBJ2-5,TRBV10-3,-,CAISAGVGTSGRVPQETQYF,TGTGCCATCAGTGCTGGGGTGGGGACTAGCGGGAGAGTGCCCCAAGAGACCCAGTACTTC
-,15,TRBJ1-2,TRBV4-2,-,CASSQPGHNLYGYTF,TGTGCCAGCAGCCAACCGGGACACAACCTCTATGGCTACACCTTC
-,14,TRBJ2-3,TRBV5-1,-,CASSSPGSGDTQYF,TGCGCCAGCAGCTCTCCGGGGAGTGGAGATACGCAGTATTTT
-,14,TRBJ2-4,TRBV2,-,CASSPNIGDPIQYF,TGTGCCAGCAGTCCTAACATAGGAGATCCCATTCAGTACTTC
TRBD1,15,TRBJ2-2,TRBV19,-,CASRRWDRATGELFF,TGTGCCAGTAGGCGATGGGACAGGGCGACCGGGGAGCTGTTTTTT
TRBD1,16,TRBJ1-1,TRBV7-8,-,CASSSGTAFMNTEAFF,TGTGCCAGCAGCTCAGGGACAGCTTTCATGAACACTGAAGCTTTCTTT
-,12,TRBJ1-1,TRBV19,-,CASSMEGGEAFF,TGTGCCAGTAGTATGGAGGGCGGTGAAGCTTTCTTT